The clone carrying this TCR beta chain came up many times. Its antigen is unknown. Germline V gene lookup returns CDR1 DFQATT and CDR2 SNEGSKA (reference sequence). This CDR3 spans 13 amino acids. Deletions cut 6 bases from V and 2 bases from J, with 8 bases between. The study built unsorted libraries from 2 million PBMCs kept at -80 C. Synthesis of cDNA used 5'RACE (with 10-nucleotide random UMIs). TCRdb analysed the 5' RACE reads with MiXCR anew, one entry per CDR3 protein. Found here are fewer than 60,000 distinct CDR3 sequences, 3% to 4.5% of them singletons; the top ten hold 5.5% to 7.5%. The data are from a study of neurological immune-mediated disorders. Study-level results: Neither clinical nor MRI features showed any association with the multiple sclerosis repertoire cluster, and the authors stated that larger cohorts are needed.

This TCR was sampled from a man aged 55-75 years with multiple sclerosis. The rearrangement joins TRBV20-1 to TRBJ2-6; possibly TRBD1 for D (6 bases). Sequencing was carried out using PBMCs. This chain's CDR3 is CSAPGAGANVLTF. In DNA form, the CDR3 reads TGCAGTGCCCCAGGGGCTGGGGCCAACGTCCTGACTTTC.